This TCR beta chain is from a study of human T cells and chemical hapten exposure. Time point defined: pre-sensitization, week 0. Treatment here: therapeutic diphenylcyclopropenone sensitization with weekly scalp DPC. It was unfractionated whole blood from which total RNA was extracted. CDR1 is MDHEN and CDR2 is SYDVKM in the germline V gene. This CDR3 is 13 amino acids long. Trimming removed 7 bases at V and 7 bases at J, with 17 bases between. TCRdb reanalysed the RACE reads using MiXCR and keeps one entry per CDR3 protein. The sample holds tens of thousands of distinct CDR3 sequences, 9% to 15% seen once.

The source material was whole blood, sampled in connection with sensitization to the hapten diphenylcyclopropenone (DPC). The TCR sequence derives from a woman in her forties with alopecia areata. Some clones in this sample may be carry-over from other donors' samples. The V and J genes are TRBV28 and TRBJ2-7, with a possible D match to TRBD1 (6 bases). CDR3 sequence (DNA): TGTGCCAGCACTAAAGACAGGCCGGGTGAGCAGTACTTC. Translating gives CASTKDRPGEQYF.